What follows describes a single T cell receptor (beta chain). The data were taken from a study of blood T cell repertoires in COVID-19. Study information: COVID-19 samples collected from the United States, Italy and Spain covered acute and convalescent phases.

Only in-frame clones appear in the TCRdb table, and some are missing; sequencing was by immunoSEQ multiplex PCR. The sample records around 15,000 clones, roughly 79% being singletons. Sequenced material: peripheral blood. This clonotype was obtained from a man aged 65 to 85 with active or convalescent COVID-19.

For the CDR3, the DNA is TGTGCCAGCAGCCAAGGGGGGGGCAATGAGCAGTTCTTC. It encodes CASSQGGGNEQFF. The V call is TRBV3-1 (or the pseudogene TRBV3-2), the J call TRBJ2-1; 7 nucleotides align to TRBD2. The V gene end was trimmed by 1 base and the J gene end by 6 bases; junction bases not matched to a gene: 0. The CDR3 has 13 residues. Germline lookup yields CDR1 LGHDT and CDR2 YNNKEL (reference sequence).